This T cell receptor (beta chain) was identified during a study of liver allograft versus peripheral blood T cells. As for the study in general: Comparisons were made between T cell receptor repertoires found in transplanted livers and those circulating in recipients' peripheral blood.

General study results and limits: Peripheral blood reportedly held T cell receptor repertoires that differed from those inside liver allografts.

A single record per CDR3 protein comes from TCRdb applying MiXCR to the reads. The sample carries fewer than 11,000 distinct CDR3 sequences, about 18% recorded once. Regarding this clonotype: The antigen remains unidentified.

The receptor was derived from a human patient who had a liver transplant. Some of the T cells might come from the graft donor.

Written as DNA, the CDR3 is TGTGCCAGCAGGGGAGGAAGACAGGACTACGAGCAGTACTTC. It specifies CASRGGRQDYEQYF. The J gene is TRBJ2-7, the V gene TRBV6-5; tentatively, D is TRBD1 or TRBD2 (6 bases each). With 6 bases removed from V and 3 bases from J, the gap between germline ends came to 15 bases. Germline CDR1 and CDR2: MNHEY and SVGAGI. The CDR3 sequence is 14 residues long.